Shown below are 29 T cell receptor beta chains from a single sample sequenced in a study of neurological immune-mediated disorders. One entry per CDR3 protein, called by TCRdb with MiXCR from the 5' RACE reads. Of 66,000 or so distinct CDR3 sequences listed, roughly 4.3% are singletons. Sequencing input: PBMCs. Receptors were obtained from a man aged 25-45 years with multiple sclerosis.

This clonotype was detected many times. J is TRBJ1-1 and V is TRBV3-1; D is unresolved. Looked up from germline, CDR1 is LGHDT and CDR2 is YNNKEL (reference sequence). V was pared by 2 bases and J by 6 bases, with 13 bases between. The CDR3 consists of 14 residues. CDR3 coding DNA: TGTGCCAGCAGCCAATTTGGGGATACGGCTGAAGCTTTCTTT. Amino acid sequence: CASSQFGDTAEAFF.

This clonotype was seen a few times. An end of the junction differs from the germline gene, which may be a read error. This chain connects TRBV10-3 to TRBJ1-5, with 9 bases lining up with TRBD1. Germline V CDR1 and CDR2: ENHRY, SYGVKD. The CDR3 runs to 14 residues. CDR3 protein: CATQGQGGNQPQNF. The CDR3 nucleotides are TGTGCCACACAGGGACAGGGAGGCAATCAGCCCCAGAATTTT.

This clonotype has a count of ten or more. The gene calls are TRBV29-1 and TRBJ1-5; no definite D call. V lost 5 bases and J 4 bases, leaving 12 bases between the germline ends. Germline assignment: CDR1 SQVTM and CDR2 ANQGSEA. The CDR3 spans 13 residues. This chain's CDR3 is CSVKDGGNQPQHF. CDR3 sequence (DNA): TGCAGCGTTAAGGACGGAGGGAATCAGCCCCAGCATTTT.

V usage is TRBV11-2 and J usage is TRBJ2-3; 7 bases line up with TRBD1. With 5 bases clipped from V and 0 bases from J, the junction kept 8 bases outside the gene matches. CDR1 is SGHAT, CDR2 FQNNGV, per germline. The CDR3 runs 16 residues. The CDR3 loop reads CASSTRRGPSTDTQYF. DNA of the CDR3: TGTGCCAGCAGCACGCGAAGGGGGCCTAGCACAGATACGCAGTATTTT.

In its sample, this clonotype was seen many times. This chain uses TRBV29-1 with TRBJ2-1; tentatively, D is TRBD2 (5 bases). Looked up from germline, CDR1 is SQVTM and CDR2 is ANQGSEA. CDR3 length: 14 residues. V dropped 7 bases and J dropped 4 bases, with 17 bases sitting between them. CDR3: CSAPVGVGYNEQFF. CDR3 nucleotides: TGCAGCGCTCCCGTCGGGGTGGGGTACAATGAGCAGTTCTTC.

This clonotype was picked up many times. This chain links TRBV29-1 with TRBJ2-1; no firm D call. The CDR3 contains 10 residues. The V end was cut by 6 bases, the J end by 7 bases, with 7 bases between. CDR1 and CDR2 (germline): SQVTM, ANQGSEA. The CDR3 coding sequence is TGCAGCGTGGCTTTGAATGAGCAGTTCTTC. Translating gives CSVALNEQFF.

Comments on this clonotype: At one boundary the junction diverges from the germline segment, which might be a read error. V is TRBV7-8 and J is TRBJ2-7, with D perhaps matching TRBD1 (6 bases). The CDR3 covers 14 residues. Per germline, CDR1 SGHVS and CDR2 FQNEAQ. The CDR3 reads CASSLIPGVHEQYF. The CDR3 coding sequence is TGTGCTAGCAGCTTAATACCAGGGGTGCACGAGCAGTACTTC.

This clonotype was observed a handful of times. A much larger clonotype is one base distant, so this may be a read error. J is TRBJ1-2 and V is TRBV9; the D is unclear. The V gene lost 4 bases and the J gene lost 3 bases, with 7 bases spanning the gap. The germline CDR1 and CDR2 sequences are SGDLS and YYNGEE. The CDR3 extends over 12 amino acids. CDR3 residues: CASSSTHYGYTF. The CDR3 region has the DNA TGTGCCAGCAGCAGCACACACTATGGCTACACCTTC.

This clonotype was counted many times. The chain combines TRBV7-3 with TRBJ2-3; 9 positions match TRBD2. Germline V lookup: CDR1 SGHTA, CDR2 FQGTGA. V dropped 10 bases and J dropped 5; count of bases not matched to a gene: 13. There are 15 residues in the CDR3. This chain's CDR3 is CATAKGTSRGDTQYF. CDR3 in DNA: TGTGCCACCGCGAAAGGGACTAGCCGGGGAGATACGCAGTATTTT.

Ten or more counts support this clonotype. J is TRBJ1-3 and V is TRBV28, with 9 bases matching TRBD1. With V trimmed by 4 bases and J by 8 bases, 6 bases remained unmatched. Looked up from germline, CDR1 is MDHEN and CDR2 is SYDVKM. CDR3 size: 14 residues. CDR3 sequence: CASSSRQGGDTIYF. The CDR3 DNA reads as TGTGCCAGCAGTTCCCGACAGGGGGGAGACACCATATATTTT.

In this sample, this clonotype turned up many times. The chain joins TRBV10-3 to TRBJ1-1; unclear D gene. CDR1 is ENHRY and CDR2 is SYGVKD in the germline V gene. The CDR3 totals 13 residues. V was trimmed by 7 bases and J by 0 bases, leaving 9 bases between them. CDR3: CAITFTLNTEAFF. As DNA, the CDR3 is TGTGCCATCACCTTTACGTTGAACACTGAAGCTTTCTTT.

This clonotype was observed many times. This chain joins TRBV12-3 or TRBV12-4 and TRBJ1-1, with 8 positions matching TRBD1. The ends lost 2 bases at V and 4 bases at J; junction bases unmatched: 9. The CDR3 is made up of 16 amino acids. The CDR3 nucleotides are TGTGCCAGCAGTTTAAGTGGCAGGGGGCAGAGCACTGAAGCTTTCTTT. Translated, it gives CASSLSGRGQSTEAFF.

This clonotype appeared many times. V and J are TRBV4-1 and TRBJ1-3, with no clear D. Germline V CDR1 and CDR2: MGHRA, YSYEKL. The V and J ends lost 2 bases and 0 bases respectively, with 11 bases between them. CDR3 length: 16 residues. The CDR3: CASSQPTGDSGNTIYF. The CDR3 bases are TGCGCCAGCAGCCAACCAACCGGGGACTCTGGAAACACCATATATTTT.

This clonotype was recorded many times. The rearrangement links TRBV4-2 to TRBJ2-7; TRBD2 agrees at 9 bases. Germline-derived CDR1 and CDR2 are LGHNA and YNFKEQ. V lost 3 bases and J lost 3; bases outside the gene matches: 6. The CDR3 sequence is 15 residues long. The CDR3 reads CASSQEGRGGYEQYF. CDR3 sequence (DNA): TGTGCCAGCAGCCAGGAAGGGCGGGGGGGCTACGAGCAGTACTTC.

This clonotype was seen ten or more times. The chain couples TRBV6-6 to TRBJ1-4; D call uncertain. Germline values: CDR1 MNHNY, CDR2 SVGAGI (reference sequence). V lost 6 bases and J 7 bases, leaving 9 bases between the germline ends. The CDR3 length is 12 residues. CDR3 nucleotide sequence: TGTGCCAGCAGGATTAGAGGTGAAAAACTGTTTTTT. The encoded protein is CASRIRGEKLFF.

In its sample, this clonotype was seen many times. The chain links TRBV20-1 to TRBJ2-2; D gene uncertain. V gave up 0 bases and J gave up 4 bases, with 9 bases separating them. The CDR3 is 14 residues long. Per the germline V gene, CDR1 is DFQATT and CDR2 is SNEGSKA (reference sequence). CDR3 bases: TGCAGTGCTAGAGATAGCCGAAGCACCGGGGAGCTGTTTTTT. Residues: CSARDSRSTGELFF.

This clonotype has just a few counts. The chain employs TRBV19 and TRBJ1-5; 10 nucleotides align to TRBD1. Germline CDR1 is LNHDA and CDR2 is SQIVND (reference sequence). The ends lost 3 bases at V and 1 base at J; junction bases unmatched: 9. The CDR3 sequence is 18 residues long. The CDR3 region is CASSILGQGLSSNQPQHF. The CDR3 DNA sequence: TGTGCCAGTAGTATTTTGGGACAGGGGCTATCGAGCAATCAGCCCCAGCATTTT.

This clonotype occurred many times. The rearrangement uses TRBV10-2 and TRBJ2-2, with a tentative D call TRBD2 (6 bases). The V end lost 6 bases, the J end lost 3 bases, and 26 bases lay between the germline ends. This CDR3 spans 19 amino acids. Germline-derived CDR1 and CDR2 are WSHSY and SAAADI. DNA of the CDR3: TGCGCCAGCAGCTACTACAGACTAGTGAAAACTCGGGACACCGGGGAGCTGTTTTTT. This sequence encodes CASSYYRLVKTRDTGELFF.

This clonotype was observed many times. The V call is TRBV5-1, the J call TRBJ2-4, with TRBD1 identical over 7 bases. Unmatched junction bases numbered 3, after V lost 4 bases and J lost 5 bases. The CDR3 covers 13 residues. Per germline, CDR1 SGHRS and CDR2 YFSETQ. In nucleotides, the CDR3 is TGCGCCAGCAGCCCGGACAGGCAAAACATTCAGTACTTC. Its protein product is CASSPDRQNIQYF.

This clonotype was detected ten times or more. The rearrangement joins TRBV20-1 to TRBJ1-1, with D possibly matching TRBD1 (5 bases). There are 15 residues in the CDR3. Germline CDR1 DFQATT, CDR2 SNEGSKA (reference sequence). The V end lost 6 bases, the J end lost 1 base, and 18 bases lay between the germline ends. In DNA, the CDR3 is TGCAGTGCCTCCTTGAGTCAGGGCTCGAACACTGAAGCTTTCTTT. Translation gives CSASLSQGSNTEAFF.

Many counts were recorded for this clonotype. The chain links TRBV24-1 to TRBJ2-5; D is perhaps TRBD1 (5 bases). This CDR3 spans 14 amino acids. The germline V and J ends were trimmed by 4 bases and 3 bases, with 11 bases remaining between them. CDR1 KGHDR and CDR2 SFDVKD come from the germline V gene. The CDR3, as DNA: TGTGCCACCAGTGAGACAGCAAAAAAAGAGACCCAGTACTTC. This encodes CATSETAKKETQYF.

The V and J genes are TRBV5-1 and TRBJ1-1; no firm D call. The CDR3 is 14 residues long. The germline gives CDR1 SGHRS, CDR2 YFSETQ. Trimming stripped 4 bases from V and 4 bases from J, with 14 bases between. The DNA for the CDR3 is TGCGCCAGCAGCCCGAGGAGTGTGGCCACTGAAGCTTTCTTT. It yields the protein CASSPRSVATEAFF.

In this sample, this clonotype turned up many times. The chain couples TRBV6-6 to TRBJ1-3; unclear D gene. Germline V gives CDR1 MNHNY, CDR2 SVGAGI (reference sequence). V was shortened by 5 bases and J by 8 bases, with 13 bases between the two germline ends. The CDR3 extends over 13 amino acids. The CDR3 DNA reads as TGTGCCAGCAGTCCCAGAGTAGGAGACACCATATATTTT. Protein: CASSPRVGDTIYF.

This clonotype was detected ten times or more. The J gene is TRBJ1-1, the V gene TRBV20-1; D gene ambiguous. CDR3 length: 15 amino acids. V lost 3 bases, J lost 1 base, and 15 bases lay in between. Germline V gives CDR1 DFQATT, CDR2 SNEGSKA (reference sequence). CDR3 coding DNA: TGCAGTGCTAGGGACCCTACAGCCTCGAACACTGAAGCTTTCTTT. It is translated as CSARDPTASNTEAFF.

A few counts support this clonotype. V is TRBV12-3 or TRBV12-4 and J is TRBJ1-2; D ambiguous. V gave up 3 bases and J gave up 2 bases, with 10 bases separating them. CDR3 size: 14 residues. DNA for the CDR3: TGTGCCAGCAGTTTTTCCATGGCGAACTATGGCTACACCTTC. Protein product: CASSFSMANYGYTF.

This clonotype appeared many times. CDR3 DNA sequence: TGTGCCAGCAGCTCCGCCGCTTATGGCTACACCTTC. Translated, it gives CASSSAAYGYTF. The chain is built from TRBV3-1 and TRBJ1-2; D is undetermined. V was pared by 5 bases and J by 5 bases, with 9 bases between. CDR1 and CDR2 from the germline V gene are LGHDT and YNNKEL (reference sequence). The CDR3 spans 12 residues.

This clonotype has just a few counts. The V gene is TRBV7-9, the J gene TRBJ1-1; D not certain. The CDR3 has 13 amino acids. Germline V gene sequence: CDR1 SEHNR, CDR2 FQNEAQ (reference sequence). V lost 5 bases and J 6 bases, leaving 13 bases between the germline ends. CDR3 residues: CASSPLLLAEAFF. In DNA, the CDR3 is TGTGCCAGCAGCCCACTGTTGTTGGCTGAAGCTTTCTTT.

Note on this clonotype: A much larger clone lies a single base off, so this may be a read error. Given the absence of the conserved phenylalanine or tryptophan at the CDR3 end, a read error is likely. The CDR3 DNA sequence: TGCAGTGCTGAAGGGGAGGGCTATGGCTACACCATC. This gives the protein CSAEGEGYGYTI. The chain combines TRBV20-1 with TRBJ1-2; a weak D match, TRBD1 (5 bases). The CDR3 is 12 residues long. The germline V gene has CDR1 DFQATT and CDR2 SNEGSKA (reference sequence). Deletions cut 5 bases from V and 4 bases from J, with 11 bases between.

This clonotype occurred many times. The rearrangement links TRBV5-1 to TRBJ2-3; no definite D call. This CDR3 region has 12 residues. V gave up 2 bases and J gave up 5 bases, with 6 bases separating them. CDR1 SGHRS and CDR2 YFSETQ come from the germline V gene. The chain's CDR3 is CASSFSEDTQYF. The CDR3 nucleotides read TGCGCCAGCAGCTTTTCGGAAGATACGCAGTATTTT. Full variable domain (outside the CDR3, taken from reference TRBV5-1 and TRBJ2-3): KAGVTQTPRYLIKTRGQQVTLSCSPISGHRSVSWYQQTPGQGLQFLFEYFSETQRNKGNFPGRFSGRQFSNSRSEMNVSTLELGDSALYLCASSFSEDTQYFGPGTRLTVL.